This entry concerns a single TCR beta chain. This clonotype has at least ten counts. No cognate antigen has been identified for it. There are no base qualities to consult, and no much larger clone falls within one base. Receptor libraries were prepared by 5' RACE. TCRdb lists the instrument as NextSeq 500. To correct for sequencing error and PCR bias, the TCR library protocol tagged individual cDNA molecules with unique molecular identifiers. TCR alpha and beta chains were both sequenced, and the abundances of alpha and beta sequences in each sample were closely correlated with each other. On the authors' methods: Decombinator V4 was used to annotate TCR sequences for V gene, J gene and CDR3. TCRs were defined as expanded if a significant change between any two time points was detected under a Poisson model with p below 0.0001. TCR abundances were normalised to the total number of TCRs sequenced in each sample and reported as counts per million. TRAV1-2 paired with TRAJ12, TRAJ20 or TRAJ33 defined MAIT TCRs, while TRAV10 paired with TRAJ18 defined iNKT TCRs. VDJdb, accessed on 1 November 2021, was searched for TCRs annotated for CMV, EBV and SARS-CoV-2, and TCRs annotated for more than one antigen were excluded. TCRdb reran the public reads through fastp at Q25 and MiXCR, keeping productive beta chains. CDR3 protein sequences are deduplicated, and each keeps its most common genes and DNA. TCRdb's processing, not the authors' own work, is the source of the V and J calls. This sample is represented by roughly 90,000 distinct CDR3 sequences; roughly 13% of them were singletons. The leading ten clones occupy around 3% of the sample.

The study was a case-control design nested within a healthcare worker cohort in London, UK, with weekly nasopharyngeal swab PCR tests and blood sampling. Healthcare workers were enrolled in the week of the UK lockdown, from 23 to 31 March 2020, and were followed every week for up to roughly 15 weeks. The data originate from a study of early T cells in non-severe SARS-CoV-2 infection (dated by TCRdb to the early 2020s). Some background on the complete study: Because TCR sequencing relied on bulk RNA taken from unsorted whole blood, pairing of alpha and beta chains was not possible. The study at large found these results: VDJdb matching was skewed toward anti-spike CD8 responses, so virus-specific expansions were likely underestimated and private and CD4 specificities were missed.

V was cut back by 5 bases and J by 4 bases, leaving a gap of 20 bases between them. CDR3 length: 16 amino acids, cysteine to phenylalanine. Of the read, only the CDR3 DNA is kept; its 48 bases are in frame from base 1. The germline V gene gives CDR1 as MNHNS and CDR2 as SASEGT. The material sequenced was whole blood. Recombination connected TRBV6-1 to TRBJ1-1, with no confidently assigned D gene. This receptor was obtained from an adult who was a healthcare worker with PCR-confirmed SARS-CoV-2 infection or an uninfected control (not recorded which). The CDR3 in this case is CASSSRAWSFSTEAFF. DNA sequence: TGTGCCAGCAGTTCACGTGCGTGGTCGTTTTCCACTGAAGCTTTCTTT.